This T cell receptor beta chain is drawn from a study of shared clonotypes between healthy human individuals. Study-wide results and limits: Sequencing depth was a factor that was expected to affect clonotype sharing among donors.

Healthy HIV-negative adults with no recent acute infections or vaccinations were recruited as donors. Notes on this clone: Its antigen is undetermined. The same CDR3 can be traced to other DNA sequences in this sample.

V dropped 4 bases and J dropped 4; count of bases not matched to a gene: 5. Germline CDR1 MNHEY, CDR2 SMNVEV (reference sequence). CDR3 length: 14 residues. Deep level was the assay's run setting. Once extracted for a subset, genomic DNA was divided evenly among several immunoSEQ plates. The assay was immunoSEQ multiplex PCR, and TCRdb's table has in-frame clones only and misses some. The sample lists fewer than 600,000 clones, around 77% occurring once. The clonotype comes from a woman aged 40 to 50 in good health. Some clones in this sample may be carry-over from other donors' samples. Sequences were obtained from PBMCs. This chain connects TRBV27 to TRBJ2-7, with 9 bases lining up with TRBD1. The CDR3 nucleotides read TGTGCCAGCAGTTCCGGGACAGGGCGATACGAGCAGTACTTC. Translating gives CASSSGTGRYEQYF.